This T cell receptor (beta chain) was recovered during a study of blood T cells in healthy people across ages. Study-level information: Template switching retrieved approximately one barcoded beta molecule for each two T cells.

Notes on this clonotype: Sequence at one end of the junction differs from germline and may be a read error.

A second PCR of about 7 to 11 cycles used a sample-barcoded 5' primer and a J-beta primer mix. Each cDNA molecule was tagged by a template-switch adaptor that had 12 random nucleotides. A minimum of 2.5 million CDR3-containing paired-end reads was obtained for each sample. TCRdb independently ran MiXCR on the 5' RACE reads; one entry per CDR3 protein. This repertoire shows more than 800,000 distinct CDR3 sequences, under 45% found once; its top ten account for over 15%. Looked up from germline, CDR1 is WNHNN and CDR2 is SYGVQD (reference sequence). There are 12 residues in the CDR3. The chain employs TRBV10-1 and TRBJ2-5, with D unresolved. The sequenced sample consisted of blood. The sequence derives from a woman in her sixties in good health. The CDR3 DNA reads TGCGCCAGCAGTGACAGCCAAGAGACCCTGTACTTC. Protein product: CASSDSQETLYF.